Following are 23 T cell receptor beta chains from one sample sequenced in a study of T cell repertoires in cytomegalovirus infection. TCRdb re-analysed the reads in MiXCR, keeping a single row per CDR3 protein. Of hundreds of thousands of distinct CDR3 sequences in the sample, roughly 26% were seen once. The sample taken for sequencing was CD8+ T cells from PBMCs. All receptors come from a human donor in good health (CMV status not recorded). Some clones in this sample may be carry-over from other donors' samples.

V and J are TRBV29-1 and TRBJ2-3; D might be TRBD1 (6 bases). The V gene's germline CDR1 is SQVTM and CDR2 ANQGSEA. The CDR3 contains 12 residues. Trimming shortened V by 4 bases and J by 1 base, and 6 bases separated the two germline ends. CDR3 region: CSVAGGTDTQYF. In DNA, the CDR3 is TGCAGCGTTGCAGGGGGCACAGATACGCAGTATTTT.

The gene calls are TRBV19 and TRBJ2-7; possible D gene TRBD2, 6 bases. Trimming took 7 bases from V and 5 from J, leaving 9 bases between them. The CDR3 covers 11 residues. Germline values: CDR1 LNHDA, CDR2 SQIVND (reference sequence). CDR3 sequence (DNA): TGTGCCAGTACGCGGGGTGACGAGCAGTACTTC. Its protein product is CASTRGDEQYF.

This clonotype occurred a few times. Here the CDR3 reads CSVQTRDSANTGELFF. The CDR3, as DNA: TGCAGCGTCCAAACTAGAGACAGTGCGAACACCGGGGAGCTGTTTTTT. This chain uses TRBV29-1 with TRBJ2-2; either TRBD1 or TRBD2 may fit D (5 bases each). The V and J ends lost 6 bases and 0 bases respectively, with 17 bases between them. Germline values: CDR1 SQVTM, CDR2 ANQGSEA. The CDR3 covers 16 residues.

The chain recombines TRBV7-3 with TRBJ2-1; D not certain. V lost 4 bases to trimming and J lost 4 bases, with 11 bases between them. CDR1 and CDR2 (germline): SGHTA, FQGTGA. There are 14 residues in the CDR3. CDR3 region: CASSSWSDYNEQFF. Written as DNA, the CDR3 is TGTGCCAGCAGCTCCTGGTCAGATTACAATGAGCAGTTCTTC. Variable domain in full (rest from reference TRBV7-3 and TRBJ2-1): GAGVSQTPSNKVTEKGKYVELRCDPISGHTALYWYRQSLGQGPEFLIYFQGTGAADDSGLPNDRFFAVRPEGSVSTLKIQRTERGDSAVYLCASSSWSDYNEQFFGPGTRLTVL.

The genes are TRBV6-5 and TRBJ1-2; 11 bases are shared with TRBD1. Germline V CDR1 and CDR2: MNHEY, SVGAGI. The V segment lost 1 base and the J segment 5 bases; nucleotides outside the gene matches: 3. The CDR3 totals 15 residues. CDR3 loop: CASSYLDRGRYGYTF. The DNA for the CDR3 is TGTGCCAGCAGTTACTTGGACAGGGGGCGATATGGCTACACCTTC.

The chain is built from TRBV12-5 and TRBJ2-3; TRBD2 matches 7 bases. Germline V lookup: CDR1 LGHNT, CDR2 FRNRAP. V shed 1 base, J shed 6 bases, and the junction held 10 bases outside the gene matches. The CDR3 consists of 16 residues. CDR3 in DNA: TGTGCTAGTGGTTTGGAAAGTCCCCTAGCGGTGGATACGCAGTATTTT. Protein product: CASGLESPLAVDTQYF.

This clonotype was counted many times. The chain links TRBV7-3 to TRBJ1-1; tentatively, D is TRBD1 (5 bases). The CDR3 has 14 amino acids. The ends were cut back, 2 bases at V and 5 bases at J, with 12 bases in the middle. The germline gives CDR1 SGHTA, CDR2 FQGTGA. The DNA of the CDR3 is TGTGCCAGCAGCTTAGGGGGGGTTTATACTGAAGCTTTCTTT. This codes for CASSLGGVYTEAFF.

The V gene is TRBV25-1, the J gene TRBJ1-4; D uncertain. The CDR3 covers 15 residues. CDR1 and CDR2 (germline): MGHDK, SYGVNS. With 1 base removed from V and 8 bases from J, the gap between germline ends came to 14 bases. The CDR3, as DNA: TGTGCCAGCAGTGAATTAGCGGGGAGAGGCGAAAAACTGTTTTTT. Translated: CASSELAGRGEKLFF.

This clonotype occurred a few times. The junction and the germline gene differ at one end; a read error may be behind it. The chain links TRBV10-2 to TRBJ2-1; D unresolved. The CDR3 length is 12 residues. Germline CDR1 is WSHSY and CDR2 is SAAADI. The CDR3: CASSEFEHEQFF. The DNA of the CDR3 is TGCGCCAGCAGCGAGTTTGAACATGAGCAGTTCTTC.

The rearrangement joins TRBV15 to TRBJ2-1; a possible D gene is TRBD1 (6 bases). Deletions cut 1 base from V and 4 bases from J, with 11 bases between. Germline assignment: CDR1 LNHNV and CDR2 YYDKDF (reference sequence). The CDR3 totals 15 residues. The CDR3 sequence: CATSRGSDSYNEQFF. As DNA, the CDR3 is TGTGCCACCAGCAGAGGCTCGGACAGTTACAATGAGCAGTTCTTC. Using reference TRBV15 and TRBJ2-1 for the parts outside the CDR3, the full variable domain is DAMVIQNPRYQVTQFGKPVTLSCSQTLNHNVMYWYQQKSSQAPKLLFHYYDKDFNNEADTPDNFQSRRPNTSFCFLDIRSPGLGDTAMYLCATSRGSDSYNEQFFGPGTRLTVL.

The chain joins TRBV28 to TRBJ1-2, with D perhaps TRBD1 (6 bases). The CDR3 loop spans 13 amino acids. Germline V lookup: CDR1 MDHEN, CDR2 SYDVKM. Trimming stripped 7 bases from V and 8 bases from J, with 17 bases between. CDR3 protein: CASTPRGARGYTF. The CDR3 DNA is TGTGCCAGCACCCCTCGGGGGGCGCGGGGCTACACCTTC.

About this clonotype itself: A read error may explain this, as a much larger clone is one base away. This chain joins TRBV7-2 and TRBJ2-2; D is unclear. Germline-derived CDR1 and CDR2 are SGHTA and FQGNSA. V shed 11 bases and J shed 4 bases, with 11 bases lying between them. The CDR3 sequence is 12 residues long. The CDR3 loop reads CAGTRSTGELFF. In DNA, the CDR3 is TGTGCCGGCACCCGAAGCACCGGGGAGCTGTTTTTT.

The table lists this clonotype with a few counts. J is TRBJ2-1 and V is TRBV2, with TRBD2 matching 8 bases. The V and J ends lost 4 bases and 2 bases, in that order; junction bases with no gene match: 7. CDR1 SNHLY and CDR2 FYNNEI come from the germline V gene. The CDR3 is 16 amino acids. CDR3 sequence reads: CASSVPSGSPYNEQFF. For the CDR3, the DNA is TGTGCCAGCAGTGTACCCAGCGGGAGTCCCTACAATGAGCAGTTCTTC.

This clonotype has a handful of counts. The CDR3 loop reads CATSDLSKDTGELFF. The CDR3 DNA reads as TGTGCCACCAGTGATTTAAGCAAAGACACCGGGGAGCTGTTTTTT. The chain uses TRBV24-1 and TRBJ2-2; D not resolved. This CDR3 is 15 amino acids long. V was shortened by 1 base and J by 3 bases, with 8 bases between the two germline ends. The germline gives CDR1 KGHDR, CDR2 SFDVKD.

This clonotype was picked up many times. V and J are TRBV7-9 and TRBJ1-1; TRBD1 aligns across 7 bases. Germline CDR1 and CDR2: SEHNR and FQNEAQ (reference sequence). V was pared by 5 bases and J by 1 base, with 7 bases of the junction left unmatched. CDR3 size: 15 residues. Here the CDR3 DNA reads TGTGCCAGCAGCACTACGACAGGGAGGAACACTGAAGCTTTCTTT. It encodes CASSTTTGRNTEAFF.

This clonotype was observed at least ten times. The V gene is TRBV7-6, the J gene TRBJ2-7; 14 positions match TRBD2. Germline CDR1 reads SGHVS; CDR2 reads FNYEAQ. With 3 bases clipped from V and 6 bases from J, the junction kept 4 bases outside the gene matches. The CDR3 consists of 15 residues. This CDR3 is CASSLTSGGASEQYF. The CDR3 DNA sequence: TGTGCCAGCAGCTTGACTAGCGGGGGGGCGAGCGAGCAGTACTTC.

For this clonotype: With a much larger clone just one base away, this may be a read error. The rearrangement joins TRBV6-2 or TRBV6-3 to TRBJ2-3; 9 nucleotides line up with TRBD2. Per germline, CDR1 MNHEY and CDR2 SVGEGT. This CDR3 region has 14 residues. The CDR3 reads CASGIAGEEDMQYF. CDR3 coding DNA: TGTGCCAGCGGAATAGCGGGGGAGGAAGATATGCAGTATTTT.

The rearrangement joins TRBV29-1 to TRBJ2-5; possibly TRBD1 for D (6 bases). Between the trimmed V and J ends, which lost 5 bases and 1 base, there was a span of 20 bases. CDR3 length: 16 residues. Germline-derived CDR1 and CDR2 are SQVTM and ANQGSEA. The CDR3 loop is CSVKGVQGALQETQYF. The CDR3 bases are TGCAGCGTTAAGGGGGTGCAGGGAGCTCTCCAAGAGACCCAGTACTTC. Complete variable domain (other parts from reference TRBV29-1 and TRBJ2-5): SAVISQKPSRDICQRGTSLTIQCQVDSQVTMMFWYRQQPGQSLTLIATANQGSEATYESGFVIDKFPISRPNLTFSTLTVSNMSPEDSSIYLCSVKGVQGALQETQYFGPGTRLLVL.

This clonotype was picked up a small number of times. The chain carries TRBV28 and TRBJ2-7; 7 bases line up with TRBD1. The CDR3 spans 15 residues. Germline lookup yields CDR1 MDHEN and CDR2 SYDVKM. The V gene end was trimmed by 9 bases and the J gene end by 6 bases; junction bases not matched to a gene: 17. For the CDR3, the DNA is TGTGCCAGTAACCAGGGAAGGGGGCGCCTCATCGAGCAGTACGTC. Translated, it gives CASNQGRGRLIEQYV.

This clonotype was counted many times. The J gene is TRBJ2-6, the V gene TRBV12-3 or TRBV12-4; no definite D call. This CDR3 contains 15 residues. The ends were cut back, 6 bases at V and 4 bases at J, with 13 bases in the middle. CDR3 bases: TGTGCCAGCAGCTCCGTTGTGTACGGGGCCAACGTCCTGACTTTC. Translated, it gives CASSSVVYGANVLTF.

This clonotype turned up a few times. V usage is TRBV29-1 and J usage is TRBJ2-1; 7 bases line up with TRBD2. This CDR3 has 13 residues. The V gene's germline CDR1 is SQVTM and CDR2 ANQGSEA. With V trimmed by 7 bases and J by 9 bases, 12 bases remained unmatched. The CDR3, as DNA: TGCAGCGCGCTGGACTCTAGCGGCGGTGAGCAGTTCTTC. It codes for CSALDSSGGEQFF.

In its sample, this clonotype was seen many times. This sequence joins TRBV5-6 and TRBJ2-5; D may correspond to TRBD1 or TRBD2 (5 bases each). The CDR3 sequence is 14 residues long. Per germline, CDR1 SGHDT and CDR2 YYEEEE. The V end lost 3 bases, the J end lost 1 base, and 10 bases lay between the germline ends. This CDR3 is CASSSGRPQETQYF. The CDR3 DNA is TGTGCCAGCAGCTCGGGACGGCCCCAAGAGACCCAGTACTTC.

This clonotype was counted only a few times. This chain joins TRBV27 and TRBJ2-2, with TRBD1 matching 8 bases. There are 17 residues in the CDR3. Germline CDR1 is MNHEY and CDR2 is SMNVEV (reference sequence). J gave up 6 bases and V 5 bases, and 14 bases lay outside the gene matches. The CDR3 bases are TGTGCCAGCAGTCTCTCCTTTAGACAGGGGAAGGCCGGGGAGCTGTTTTTT. This gives the protein CASSLSFRQGKAGELFF.